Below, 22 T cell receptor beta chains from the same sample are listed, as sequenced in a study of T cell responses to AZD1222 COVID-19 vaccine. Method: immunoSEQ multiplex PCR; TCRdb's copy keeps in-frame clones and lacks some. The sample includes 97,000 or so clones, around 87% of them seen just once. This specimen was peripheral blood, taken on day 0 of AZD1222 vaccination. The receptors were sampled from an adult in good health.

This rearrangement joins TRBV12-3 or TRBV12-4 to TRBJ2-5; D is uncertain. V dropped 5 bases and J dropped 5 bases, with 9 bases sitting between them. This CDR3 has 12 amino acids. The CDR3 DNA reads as TGTGCCAGCAGTCCGACCTGGGAGACCCAGTACTTC. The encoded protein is CASSPTWETQYF.

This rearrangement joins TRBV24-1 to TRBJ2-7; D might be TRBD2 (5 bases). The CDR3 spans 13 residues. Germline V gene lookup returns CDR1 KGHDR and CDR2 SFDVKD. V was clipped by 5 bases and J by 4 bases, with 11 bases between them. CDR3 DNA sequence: TGTGCCACCAGTGGGGATCGGGATTACGAGCAGTACTTC. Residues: CATSGDRDYEQYF.

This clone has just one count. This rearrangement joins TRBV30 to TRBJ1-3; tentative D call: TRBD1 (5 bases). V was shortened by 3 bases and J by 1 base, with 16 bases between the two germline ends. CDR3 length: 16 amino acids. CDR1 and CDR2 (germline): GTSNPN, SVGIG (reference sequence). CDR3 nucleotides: TGTGCCTGGAGAGGAGGGAGGGGATGGTCTGGAAACACCATATATTTT. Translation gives CAWRGGRGWSGNTIYF.

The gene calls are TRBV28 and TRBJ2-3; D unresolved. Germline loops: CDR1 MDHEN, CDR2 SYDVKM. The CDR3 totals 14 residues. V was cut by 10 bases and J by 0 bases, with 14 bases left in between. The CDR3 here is CATTERPSTDTQYF. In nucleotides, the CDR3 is TGTGCCACCACCGAAAGGCCTAGCACAGATACGCAGTATTTT.

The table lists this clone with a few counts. CDR3 DNA sequence: TGTGCCAGCAGTGAAGCAGGGGGCGCCGCCGGGGAGCTGTTTTTT. Protein product: CASSEAGGAAGELFF. This chain connects TRBV6-1 to TRBJ2-2; TRBD1 aligns across 7 bases. The CDR3 contains 15 residues. J gave up 6 bases and V 0 bases, and 4 bases lay outside the gene matches. Germline V gene sequence: CDR1 MNHNS, CDR2 SASEGT.

This chain's CDR3 is CASSLTGFDQPQHF. The DNA of the CDR3 is TGTGCCAGCAGTTTGACAGGATTCGATCAGCCCCAGCATTTT. The chain joins TRBV28 to TRBJ1-5; perhaps TRBD1 as D (6 bases). In germline, CDR1 is MDHEN, CDR2 SYDVKM. The CDR3 runs to 14 residues. Trimming stripped 3 bases from V and 5 bases from J, with 11 bases between. The full variable domain, with the rest looked up from reference TRBV28 and TRBJ1-5, is DVKVTQSSRYLVKRTGEKVFLECVQDMDHENMFWYRQDPGLGLRLIYFSYDVKMKEKGDIPEGYSVSREKKERFSLILESASTNQTSMYLCASSLTGFDQPQHFGDGTRLSIL.

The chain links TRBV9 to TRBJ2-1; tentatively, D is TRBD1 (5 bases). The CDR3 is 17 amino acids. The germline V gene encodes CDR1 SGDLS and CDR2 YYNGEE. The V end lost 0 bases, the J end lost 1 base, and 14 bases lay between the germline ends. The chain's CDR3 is CASSVGMQGSSYNEQFF. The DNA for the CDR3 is TGTGCCAGCAGCGTAGGCATGCAGGGTAGTTCCTACAATGAGCAGTTCTTC.

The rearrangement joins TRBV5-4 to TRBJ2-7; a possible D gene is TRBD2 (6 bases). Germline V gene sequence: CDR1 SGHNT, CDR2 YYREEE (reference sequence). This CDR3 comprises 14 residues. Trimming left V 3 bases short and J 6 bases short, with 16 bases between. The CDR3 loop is CASSSKTGSGEQYF. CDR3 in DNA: TGTGCCAGCAGCTCTAAAACCGGGAGTGGCGAGCAGTACTTC. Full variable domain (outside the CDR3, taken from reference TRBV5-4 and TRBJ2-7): ETGVTQSPTHLIKTRGQQVTLRCSSQSGHNTVSWYQQALGQGPQFIFQYYREEENGRGNFPPRFSGLQFPNYSSELNVNALELDDSALYLCASSSKTGSGEQYFGPGTRLTVT.

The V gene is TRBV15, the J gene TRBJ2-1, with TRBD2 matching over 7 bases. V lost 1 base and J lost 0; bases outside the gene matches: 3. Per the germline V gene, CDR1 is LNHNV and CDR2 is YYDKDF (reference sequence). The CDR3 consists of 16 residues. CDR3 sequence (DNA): TGTGCCACCAGCAGAGCGGGAGGAGGCTCCTACAATGAGCAGTTCTTC. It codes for CATSRAGGGSYNEQFF.

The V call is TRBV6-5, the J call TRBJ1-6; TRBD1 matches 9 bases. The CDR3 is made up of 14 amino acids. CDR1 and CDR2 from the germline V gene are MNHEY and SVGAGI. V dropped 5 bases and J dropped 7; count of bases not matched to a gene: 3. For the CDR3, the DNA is TGTGCCAGCAGTAGGACAGGGGAAAATTCACCCCTCCACTTT. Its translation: CASSRTGENSPLHF.

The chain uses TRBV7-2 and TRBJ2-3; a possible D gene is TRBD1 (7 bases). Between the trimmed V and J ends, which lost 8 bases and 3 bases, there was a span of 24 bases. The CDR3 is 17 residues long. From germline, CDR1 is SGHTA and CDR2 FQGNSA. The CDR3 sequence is CASSGTVWRGPTDTQYF. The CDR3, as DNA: TGTGCCAGCTCCGGGACAGTGTGGAGGGGGCCGACAGATACGCAGTATTTT.

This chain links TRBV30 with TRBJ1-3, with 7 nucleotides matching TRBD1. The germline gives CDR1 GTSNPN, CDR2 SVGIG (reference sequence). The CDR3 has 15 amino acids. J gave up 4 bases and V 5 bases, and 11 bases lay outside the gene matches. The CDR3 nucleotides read TGTGCCTGGTGCTTAGGGGGCGAGGGGGGAAACACCATATATTTT. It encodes CAWCLGGEGGNTIYF.

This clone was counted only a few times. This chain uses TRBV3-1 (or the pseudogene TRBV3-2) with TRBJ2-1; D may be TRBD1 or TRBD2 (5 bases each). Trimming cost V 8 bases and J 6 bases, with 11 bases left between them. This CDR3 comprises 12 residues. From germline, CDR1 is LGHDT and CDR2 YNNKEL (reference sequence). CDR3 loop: CASRDPGNEQFF. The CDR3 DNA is TGTGCCAGCCGGGACCCCGGCAATGAGCAGTTCTTC.

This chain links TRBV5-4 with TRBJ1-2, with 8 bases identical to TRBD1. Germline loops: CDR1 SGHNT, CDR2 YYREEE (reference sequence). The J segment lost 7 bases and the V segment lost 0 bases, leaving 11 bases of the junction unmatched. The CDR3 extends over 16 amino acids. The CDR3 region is CASSLAGPGGFRGYTF. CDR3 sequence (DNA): TGTGCCAGCAGCTTGGCAGGACCAGGGGGCTTTCGTGGCTACACCTTC. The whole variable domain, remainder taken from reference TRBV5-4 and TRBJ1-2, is ETGVTQSPTHLIKTRGQQVTLRCSSQSGHNTVSWYQQALGQGPQFIFQYYREEENGRGNFPPRFSGLQFPNYSSELNVNALELDDSALYLCASSLAGPGGFRGYTFGSGTRLTVV.

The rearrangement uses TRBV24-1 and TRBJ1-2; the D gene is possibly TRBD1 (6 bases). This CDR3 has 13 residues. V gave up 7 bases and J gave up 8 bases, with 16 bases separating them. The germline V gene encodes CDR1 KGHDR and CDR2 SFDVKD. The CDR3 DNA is TGTGCCACCAGCCTCGACAGGTATTCGGGCTACACCTTC. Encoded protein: CATSLDRYSGYTF.

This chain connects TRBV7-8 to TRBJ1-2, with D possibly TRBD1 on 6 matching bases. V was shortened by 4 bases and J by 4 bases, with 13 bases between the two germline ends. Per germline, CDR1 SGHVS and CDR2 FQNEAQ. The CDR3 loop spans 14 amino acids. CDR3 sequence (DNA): TGTGCCAGCAGCTCCGACAGGACTTCCTATGGCTACACCTTC. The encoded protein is CASSSDRTSYGYTF.

CDR3 nucleotide sequence: TGCGCCAGCAGCGGGCAGGGGGCTGCTAATGAAAAACTGTTTTTT. Translating gives CASSGQGAANEKLFF. J is TRBJ1-4 and V is TRBV4-1, with TRBD1 matching over 8 bases. CDR3 length equals 15 residues. CDR1 and CDR2 (germline): MGHRA, YSYEKL. V lost 5 bases to trimming and J lost 3 bases; unmatched junction nucleotides: 5.

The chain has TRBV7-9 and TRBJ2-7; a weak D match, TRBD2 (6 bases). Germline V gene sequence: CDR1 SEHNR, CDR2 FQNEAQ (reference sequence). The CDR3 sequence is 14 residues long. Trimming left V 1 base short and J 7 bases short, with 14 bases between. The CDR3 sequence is CASSLGQTSLEQYF. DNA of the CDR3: TGTGCCAGCAGCTTAGGACAGACTAGTTTGGAGCAGTACTTC. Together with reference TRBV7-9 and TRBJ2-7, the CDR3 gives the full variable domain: DTGVSQNPRHKITKRGQNVTFRCDPISEHNRLYWYRQTLGQGPEFLTYFQNEAQLEKSRLLSDRFSAERPKGSFSTLEIQRTEQGDSAMYLCASSLGQTSLEQYFGPGTRLTVT.

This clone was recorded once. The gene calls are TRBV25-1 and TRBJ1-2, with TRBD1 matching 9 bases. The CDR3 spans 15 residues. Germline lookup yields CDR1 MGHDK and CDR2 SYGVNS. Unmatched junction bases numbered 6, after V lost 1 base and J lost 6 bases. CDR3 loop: CASSEWGGTGNGYTF. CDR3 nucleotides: TGTGCCAGCAGTGAATGGGGCGGGACAGGGAATGGCTACACCTTC.

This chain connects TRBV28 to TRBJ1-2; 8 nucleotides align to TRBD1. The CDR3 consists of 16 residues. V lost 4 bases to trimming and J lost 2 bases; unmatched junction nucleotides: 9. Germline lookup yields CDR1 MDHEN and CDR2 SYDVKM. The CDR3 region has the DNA TGTGCCAGCAGTTCACAGGGGGGGGCGTCGAACTATGGCTACACCTTC. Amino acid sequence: CASSSQGGASNYGYTF.

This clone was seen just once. This chain's CDR3 is CAISDRTVETQYF. CDR3 in DNA: TGTGCCATCAGTGATCGGACAGTAGAGACCCAGTACTTC. This chain uses TRBV10-3 with TRBJ2-5, with a possible D match to TRBD1 (6 bases). The CDR3 is 13 amino acids. V was trimmed by 3 bases and J by 4 bases, leaving 9 bases between them. Germline CDR1 reads ENHRY; CDR2 reads SYGVKD.

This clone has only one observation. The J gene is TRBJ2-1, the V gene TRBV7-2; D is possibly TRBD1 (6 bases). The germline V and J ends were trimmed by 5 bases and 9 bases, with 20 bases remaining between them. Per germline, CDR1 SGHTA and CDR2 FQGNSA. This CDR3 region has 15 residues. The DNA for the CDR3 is TGTGCCAGCAGCGCCCTGGGGGCTTCAGGCGTTGAGCAGTTCTTC. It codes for CASSALGASGVEQFF. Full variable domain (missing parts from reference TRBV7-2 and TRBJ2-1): GAGVSQSPSNKVTEKGKDVELRCDPISGHTALYWYRQSLGQGLEFLIYFQGNSAPDKSGLPSDRFSAERTGGSVSTLTIQRTQQEDSAVYLCASSALGASGVEQFFGPGTRLTVL.